These 21 T cell receptor beta chains share one sample of origin, sequenced in a study of identical twins. MiXCR was run by TCRdb on the 5' RACE reads, yielding one entry per CDR3 protein. In the table there are some 760,000 distinct CDR3 sequences, roughly 18% of which are singletons. This sample also belongs to another study, concerning T cells expressing NK-cell markers.

Sequencing was performed on PBMCs. These receptors came from a woman between 18 and 29 years old in good health.

This clonotype occurred a few times. The chain is built from TRBV4-1 and TRBJ2-7; D gene unclear. The V and J ends lost 0 bases and 3 bases respectively, with 12 bases between them. This CDR3 is 15 amino acids long. Per the germline V gene, CDR1 is MGHRA and CDR2 is YSYEKL. CDR3 sequence (DNA): TGCGCCAGCAGCCAAGATTGGCAGACCTACTACGAGCAGTACTTC. The encoded protein is CASSQDWQTYYEQYF.

The J gene is TRBJ1-1, the V gene TRBV6-6; unclear D gene. Germline CDR1 is MNHNY and CDR2 is SVGAGI (reference sequence). The CDR3 spans 13 residues. The germline V and J ends were trimmed by 6 bases and 5 bases, with 13 bases remaining between them. CDR3 in amino acids: CASRSLAGTEAFF. In DNA, the CDR3 is TGTGCCAGCAGATCCTTGGCGGGGACTGAAGCTTTCTTT.

The chain joins TRBV20-1 to TRBJ2-7, with D hard to call. The length of the CDR3 is 12 residues. Germline CDR1 reads DFQATT; CDR2 reads SNEGSKA (reference sequence). Trimming removed 6 bases from V and 6 bases from J, with 15 bases in between. CDR3 coding DNA: TGCAGTGCCCCGAAGGGAAGGAGCGAGCAGTACTTC. Translating gives CSAPKGRSEQYF.

The rearrangement uses TRBV20-1 and TRBJ2-6; perhaps TRBD1 as D (5 bases). V shed 4 bases and J shed 4 bases, with 14 bases lying between them. Germline loops: CDR1 DFQATT, CDR2 SNEGSKA (reference sequence). The CDR3 is made up of 15 amino acids. This CDR3 is CSATTAPRGANVLTF. CDR3 bases: TGCAGTGCTACGACAGCGCCACGCGGGGCCAACGTCCTGACTTTC.

The V gene is TRBV7-3, the J gene TRBJ2-6; D ambiguous. With 4 bases removed from V and 0 bases from J, the gap between germline ends came to 7 bases. The length of the CDR3 is 15 residues. Germline V lookup: CDR1 SGHTA, CDR2 FQGTGA. CDR3 sequence reads: CASSSRSSGANVLTF. Written as DNA, the CDR3 is TGTGCCAGCAGCTCCCGCAGCTCTGGGGCCAACGTCCTGACTTTC.

Here the CDR3 DNA reads TGTGCCAGCAGCTTATGGAACAGGGCGGACACCGGGGAGCTGTTTTTT. It is translated as CASSLWNRADTGELFF. J is TRBJ2-2 and V is TRBV5-5, with a weak D call TRBD1 (6 bases). The CDR3 consists of 16 residues. Trimming shortened V by 2 bases and J by 3 bases, and 14 bases separated the two germline ends. Germline V gene sequence: CDR1 SGHKS, CDR2 YYEKEE (reference sequence).

The chain recombines TRBV11-2 with TRBJ2-7; 8 nucleotides agree with TRBD1. Per germline, CDR1 SGHAT and CDR2 FQNNGV. The junction had 12 bases not matched to a gene; V was cut back by 2 bases and J by 9 bases. The CDR3 runs 15 residues. The CDR3 nucleotides are TGTGCCAGCAGCTTATATAGCTCAGGGGGCTGGGTGCAGTACTTC. It encodes CASSLYSSGGWVQYF. Based on the CDR3 plus reference TRBV11-2 and TRBJ2-7, the full variable domain is EAGVAQSPRYKIIEKRQSVAFWCNPISGHATLYWYQQILGQGPKLLIQFQNNGVVDDSQLPKDRFSAERLKGVDSTLKIQPAKLEDSAVYLCASSLYSSGGWVQYFGPGTRLTVT.

This clonotype has more than one count but fewer than ten. V and J are TRBV6-1 and TRBJ1-1; 8 bases map to TRBD1. The CDR3 is 15 amino acids. Germline CDR1 and CDR2: MNHNS and SASEGT. The V segment lost 2 bases and the J segment 2 bases; nucleotides outside the gene matches: 4. The CDR3: CASSEPGQANTEAFF. CDR3 DNA sequence: TGTGCCAGCAGTGAACCGGGACAGGCCAACACTGAAGCTTTCTTT.

Concerning this clonotype: One end of the junction does not line up with germline, which may come from a read error. CDR3 nucleotide sequence: TGCGCCAGCAGTCAAGGGGATCGCCAACTATACAATGAGCAGTTCTTC. Translating it yields CASSQGDRQLYNEQFF. This chain joins TRBV4-1 and TRBJ2-1, with D possibly matching TRBD1 (5 bases). The CDR3 consists of 16 residues. The germline V gene encodes CDR1 MGHRA and CDR2 YSYEKL.

This clonotype has just a few counts. The chain couples TRBV12-3 or TRBV12-4 to TRBJ2-3; TRBD1 aligns across 7 bases. Losses at the gene ends were 6 bases for V and 1 base for J; bases not matched to a gene: 7. The CDR3 length is 15 residues. The CDR3 DNA sequence: TGTGCCAGCAGAAGACAGGGCCCCGGCACAGATACGCAGTATTTT. Translating it yields CASRRQGPGTDTQYF.

There are a few counts of this clonotype. This chain joins TRBV20-1 and TRBJ2-3; 7 nucleotides agree with TRBD2. The germline CDR1 and CDR2 sequences are DFQATT and SNEGSKA (reference sequence). V lost 3 bases to trimming and J lost 2 bases; unmatched junction nucleotides: 5. This CDR3 is built from 14 residues. CDR3 nucleotide sequence: TGCAGTGCTAGTAGCGGGTTCTCCACAGATACGCAGTATTTT. It codes for CSASSGFSTDTQYF.

This clonotype came up a few times. The DNA of the CDR3 is TGTGCCAGCTCACGGACAAATACCTACGAGCAGTACTTC. Protein product: CASSRTNTYEQYF. The chain links TRBV18 to TRBJ2-7, with a weak D call TRBD1 (5 bases). Per the germline V gene, CDR1 is KGHSH and CDR2 is LQKENI. V lost 4 bases to trimming and J lost 2 bases, with 9 bases between them. The CDR3 has 13 amino acids.

A few counts support this clonotype. The chain links TRBV20-1 to TRBJ2-1; D perhaps matches TRBD2 (6 bases). Germline loops: CDR1 DFQATT, CDR2 SNEGSKA (reference sequence). The CDR3 runs 12 residues. V was shortened by 0 bases and J by 9 bases, with 9 bases between the two germline ends. The CDR3 region is CSARDSGPEQFF. CDR3 nucleotide sequence: TGCAGTGCTAGAGATAGCGGACCTGAGCAGTTCTTC.

The rearrangement uses TRBV12-3 or TRBV12-4 and TRBJ2-6; D gene unclear. CDR3 size: 16 residues. V was cut by 5 bases and J by 2 bases, with 13 bases left in between. Here the CDR3 reads CASSHSSGPGANVLTF. The DNA for the CDR3 is TGTGCCAGCAGTCACTCAAGTGGGCCTGGGGCCAACGTCCTGACTTTC.

This clonotype was detected only a few times. The rearrangement joins TRBV20-1 to TRBJ2-5; 12 nucleotides align to TRBD2. V was clipped by 3 bases and J by 5 bases; unmatched bases: 4. The germline V gene has CDR1 DFQATT and CDR2 SNEGSKA (reference sequence). This CDR3 is 14 amino acids long. The DNA of the CDR3 is TGCAGTGCTAGGACTAGCGGGAGTCGGGAGACCCAGTACTTC. Protein: CSARTSGSRETQYF.

The chain joins TRBV20-1 to TRBJ2-2; D is unclear. The CDR3 consists of 14 residues. V lost 4 bases and J lost 5, with 14 bases in between. Germline loops: CDR1 DFQATT, CDR2 SNEGSKA (reference sequence). The CDR3 coding sequence is TGCAGTGCTACGACGGCAACCAGGACCGGGGAGCTGTTTTTT. This sequence encodes CSATTATRTGELFF.

In its sample, this clonotype was seen a few times. The chain has TRBV20-1 and TRBJ2-1; D gene ambiguous. Deletions cut 3 bases from V and 6 bases from J, with 15 bases between. The CDR3 runs to 14 residues. Germline loops: CDR1 DFQATT, CDR2 SNEGSKA (reference sequence). The CDR3 protein is CSASPPKLSNEQFF. CDR3 sequence (DNA): TGCAGTGCTAGCCCTCCCAAATTGAGCAATGAGCAGTTCTTC.

This clonotype was detected only a few times. In DNA, the CDR3 is TGCAGTGCTAGAGTTGCAGGGAGAGCCACTGAAGCTTTCTTT. It is translated as CSARVAGRATEAFF. The chain carries TRBV20-1 and TRBJ1-1; possibly TRBD1 for D (5 bases). Trimming left V 1 base short and J 4 bases short, with 13 bases between. The CDR3 is made up of 14 amino acids. Germline lookup yields CDR1 DFQATT and CDR2 SNEGSKA (reference sequence).

The chain employs TRBV7-9 and TRBJ2-7, with D possibly matching TRBD1 (5 bases). The germline CDR1 and CDR2 sequences are SEHNR and FQNEAQ (reference sequence). The length of the CDR3 is 14 residues. V shed 3 bases and J shed 0 bases, with 9 bases lying between them. CDR3 DNA: TGTGCCAGCAGCTTCTTGCAGGGCTCCTACGAGCAGTACTTC. Protein product: CASSFLQGSYEQYF.

This clonotype showed up just a few times. The V and J genes are TRBV20-1 and TRBJ1-4; D unresolved. There are 14 residues in the CDR3. With 3 bases removed from V and 8 bases from J, the gap between germline ends came to 16 bases. Per the germline V gene, CDR1 is DFQATT and CDR2 is SNEGSKA (reference sequence). The CDR3 coding sequence is TGCAGTGCTAGTTCTGGGGTAGGAGGGGAAAAACTGTTTTTT. This encodes CSASSGVGGEKLFF.

This clonotype came up a few times. The V and J genes are TRBV18 and TRBJ2-1, with D perhaps being TRBD1 or TRBD2 (6 bases each). In germline, CDR1 is KGHSH, CDR2 LQKENI. The CDR3 covers 16 residues. Deletions cut 0 bases from V and 2 bases from J, with 11 bases between. This CDR3 reads CASSPPGGLTYNEQFF. For the CDR3, the DNA is TGTGCCAGCTCACCACCCGGGGGCTTGACCTACAATGAGCAGTTCTTC.